What follows are 31 T cell receptor beta chains derived from one specimen sequenced in a study of T cell responses to AZD1222 COVID-19 vaccine. Some clones are missing from TCRdb's copy, which holds only in-frame ones; the method was immunoSEQ multiplex PCR. Of some 190,000 clones listed, 85% to 90% are singletons. This specimen was peripheral blood, taken on day 0 of AZD1222 vaccination. These TCRs come from an adult in good health.

A note on this clone: This specimen includes other DNA sequences encoding the same CDR3. The chain employs TRBV27 and TRBJ1-6; D is undetermined. The germline V gene has CDR1 MNHEY and CDR2 SMNVEV (reference sequence). The CDR3 has 14 residues. V gave up 2 bases and J gave up 0 bases, with 2 bases separating them. The DNA of the CDR3 is TGTGCCAGCAGTTTAAGCTCCTATAATTCACCCCTCCACTTT. The encoded protein is CASSLSSYNSPLHF.

Here the CDR3 DNA reads TGTGCCATCAACCGACCGGGATCCGCGAACACCGGGGAGCTGTTTTTT. It is translated as CAINRPGSANTGELFF. V and J are TRBV10-3 and TRBJ2-2, with D perhaps TRBD2 (5 bases). CDR1 ENHRY and CDR2 SYGVKD come from the germline V gene. CDR3 size: 16 residues. V was pared by 7 bases and J by 0 bases, with 15 bases between.

The chain is built from TRBV19 and TRBJ1-5, with TRBD1 as a possible D gene (5 bases). The CDR3 is 14 amino acids. Trimming shortened V by 6 bases and J by 7 bases, and 16 bases separated the two germline ends. Germline V lookup: CDR1 LNHDA, CDR2 SQIVND (reference sequence). CDR3 coding DNA: TGTGCCAGTAGCCCTCCCCCACGGGGCCAGCCCCAGCATTTT. The encoded protein is CASSPPPRGQPQHF.

The V call is TRBV5-5, the J call TRBJ2-5; D might be TRBD1 or TRBD2, each matching 5 bases. Germline V lookup: CDR1 SGHKS, CDR2 YYEKEE (reference sequence). The CDR3 totals 14 residues. V was clipped by 0 bases and J by 2 bases, with 8 bases between them. The CDR3 loop reads CASSLVGAQETQYF. CDR3 bases: TGTGCCAGCAGCTTGGTCGGGGCACAAGAGACCCAGTACTTC.

The chain employs TRBV28 and TRBJ1-2, with D perhaps matching TRBD1 (6 bases). The CDR3 totals 17 residues. V gave up 3 bases and J gave up 2 bases, with 19 bases separating them. Germline assignment: CDR1 MDHEN and CDR2 SYDVKM. The CDR3 DNA sequence: TGTGCCAGCAGTTTTAGCTGGGGGCAGGGAAACAACTATGGCTACACCTTC. Its translation: CASSFSWGQGNNYGYTF.

V is TRBV2 and J is TRBJ1-2; D remains unclear. This CDR3 comprises 13 residues. Germline loops: CDR1 SNHLY, CDR2 FYNNEI. V lost 6 bases, J lost 1 base, and 9 bases lay in between. CDR3 region: CASRKGGNYGYTF. CDR3 DNA: TGTGCCAGCAGGAAAGGCGGTAACTATGGCTACACCTTC. Looking up the rest from reference TRBV2 and TRBJ1-2 gives the full variable domain: EPEVTQTPSHQVTQMGQEVILRCVPISNHLYFYWYRQILGQKVEFLVSFYNNEISEKSEIFDDQFSVERPDGSNFTLKIRSTKLEDSAMYFCASRKGGNYGYTFGSGTRLTVV.

The CDR3 region has the DNA TGTGCCAGCTCTGAGACCAATTGGGAGCAGTACTTC. Its translation: CASSETNWEQYF. The genes are TRBV18 and TRBJ2-7; D remains ambiguous. The V and J ends lost 6 bases and 7 bases respectively, with 13 bases between them. The CDR3 has 12 residues. Looked up from germline, CDR1 is KGHSH and CDR2 is LQKENI. Using reference TRBV18 and TRBJ2-7 for the parts outside the CDR3, the full variable domain is NAGVMQNPRHLVRRRGQEARLRCSPMKGHSHVYWYRQLPEEGLKFMVYLQKENIIDESGMPKERFSAEFPKEGPSILRIQQVVRGDSAAYFCASSETNWEQYFGPGTRLTVT.

The genes are TRBV10-3 and TRBJ2-3, with 11 bases that match TRBD2. V lost 4 bases and J lost 1; bases outside the gene matches: 7. CDR3 length: 17 residues. Germline V CDR1 and CDR2: ENHRY, SYGVKD. In nucleotides, the CDR3 is TGTGCCATCAGTGGTAATAGCGGGGGGGCGGGCACAGATACGCAGTATTTT. Amino acid sequence: CAISGNSGGAGTDTQYF.

CDR3 amino acids: CASSYARGAEQYF. CDR3 DNA sequence: TGTGCCAGCAGCTACGCGAGGGGTGCCGAGCAGTACTTC. The rearrangement joins TRBV7-3 to TRBJ2-7; D could derive from TRBD1 or TRBD2 (5 bases each). The germline V and J ends were trimmed by 4 bases and 6 bases, with 13 bases remaining between them. The CDR3 loop spans 13 amino acids. CDR1 and CDR2 from the germline V gene are SGHTA and FQGTGA.

The chain uses TRBV5-1 and TRBJ2-2; TRBD2 agrees at 11 bases. The CDR3 is 16 residues long. With 4 bases clipped from V and 4 bases from J, the junction kept 6 bases outside the gene matches. Germline-derived CDR1 and CDR2 are SGHRS and YFSETQ. DNA of the CDR3: TGCGCCAGCAGCAGAACTAGCGGGGGCTTCACCGGGGAGCTGTTTTTT. Its translation is CASSRTSGGFTGELFF.

A remark on this clone: A junction boundary mismatches the germline segment, possibly from a read error. J is TRBJ2-5 and V is TRBV5-4, with D perhaps TRBD2 (5 bases). The germline gives CDR1 SGHNT, CDR2 YYREEE (reference sequence). This CDR3 is 13 amino acids long. The CDR3 nucleotides are TGTGCCAGCAGAAAACTAGGGCAAGGGACCCAGTACTTC. Translation: CASRKLGQGTQYF.

The rearrangement joins TRBV4-1 to TRBJ2-3, with a weak D call TRBD2 (7 bases). Germline CDR1 and CDR2: MGHRA and YSYEKL. V lost 0 bases and J lost 3, with 13 bases in between. The CDR3 extends over 16 amino acids. CDR3 region: CASSQEGGRGTDTQYF. In nucleotides, the CDR3 is TGCGCCAGCAGCCAAGAAGGGGGGCGGGGGACAGATACGCAGTATTTT.

CDR3 nucleotide sequence: TGTGCCTGGACACCACCGACTTTCAATCAGCCCCAGCATTTT. Translated, it gives CAWTPPTFNQPQHF. This chain joins TRBV30 and TRBJ1-5; D is unresolved. Germline V gives CDR1 GTSNPN, CDR2 SVGIG (reference sequence). This CDR3 comprises 14 residues. Deletions cut 4 bases from V and 3 bases from J, with 13 bases between.

The V call is TRBV3-1 (or the pseudogene TRBV3-2), the J call TRBJ1-5, with 8 nucleotides matching TRBD1. Looked up from germline, CDR1 is LGHDT and CDR2 is YNNKEL (reference sequence). V shed 4 bases, J shed 6 bases, and the junction held 8 bases outside the gene matches. The CDR3 has 15 residues. This CDR3 is CASSPGVTGGQPQHF. The CDR3 nucleotides read TGTGCCAGCAGCCCAGGGGTTACAGGGGGTCAGCCCCAGCATTTT.

This chain joins TRBV19 and TRBJ1-3; D remains ambiguous. The CDR3 spans 14 residues. Trimming removed 5 bases from V and 3 bases from J, with 11 bases in between. The germline V gene encodes CDR1 LNHDA and CDR2 SQIVND (reference sequence). The CDR3 sequence is CASSPTRNGNTIYF. CDR3 bases: TGTGCCAGTAGTCCAACCAGGAATGGAAACACCATATATTTT.

The genes are TRBV6-2 or TRBV6-3 and TRBJ2-1; TRBD1 or TRBD2 may be the D gene (5 bases each). Between the trimmed V and J ends, which lost 5 bases and 8 bases, there was a span of 13 bases. This CDR3 contains 13 residues. Germline CDR1 and CDR2: MNHEY and SVGEGT. The CDR3: CASSLGEVDEQFF. CDR3 nucleotide sequence: TGTGCCAGCAGTCTGGGGGAAGTAGATGAGCAGTTCTTC.

The rearrangement joins TRBV14 to TRBJ1-1; TRBD1 matches 11 bases. V was clipped by 6 bases and J by 5 bases; unmatched bases: 11. Germline assignment: CDR1 SGHDN and CDR2 FVKESK. CDR3 length: 16 residues. CDR3 sequence reads: CASSRDRGIPWTEAFF. CDR3 nucleotide sequence: TGTGCCAGCAGTCGGGACAGGGGGATTCCGTGGACTGAAGCTTTCTTT.

The rearrangement uses TRBV7-3 and TRBJ2-5; 13 bases are shared with TRBD2. Per germline, CDR1 SGHTA and CDR2 FQGTGA. J was trimmed by 5 bases and V by 1 base; bases with no gene match: 4. The CDR3 has 16 amino acids. This CDR3 is CASSLNPTSGGETQYF. In nucleotides, the CDR3 is TGTGCCAGCAGCTTAAACCCGACTAGCGGGGGGGAGACCCAGTACTTC.

This clone showed up just once. The CDR3 region is CASSPYRAMNTEAFF. CDR3 in DNA: TGTGCCAGCAGCCCGTATAGAGCGATGAACACTGAAGCTTTCTTT. The J gene is TRBJ1-1, the V gene TRBV5-8; D gene unclear. This CDR3 comprises 15 residues. Germline CDR1 reads SGHTS; CDR2 reads YDEGEE. V shed 4 bases and J shed 0 bases, with 13 bases lying between them.

The V and J genes are TRBV6-5 and TRBJ1-5, with D unclear. The CDR3 extends over 15 amino acids. In germline, CDR1 is MNHEY, CDR2 SVGAGI. The V end was cut by 7 bases, the J end by 0 bases, with 13 bases between. CDR3 DNA: TGTGCCAGCATGCCTATGATTACTAGCAATCAGCCCCAGCATTTT. Its translation is CASMPMITSNQPQHF.

The gene calls are TRBV6-5 and TRBJ1-2, with D maybe TRBD1 (5 bases). This CDR3 contains 16 residues. V was shortened by 2 bases and J by 7 bases, with 20 bases between the two germline ends. The germline CDR1 and CDR2 sequences are MNHEY and SVGAGI. CDR3 coding DNA: TGTGCCAGCAGTTACGGAGGCAGGGTAAAGGTTTCTGGCTACACCTTC. Protein: CASSYGGRVKVSGYTF.

Here the CDR3 DNA reads TGTGCCAGCAGCCAAGAAGGTGAGAGCGATGAGCAGTTCTTC. Translation gives CASSQEGESDEQFF. V gene TRBV3-1 (or the pseudogene TRBV3-2) combines with J gene TRBJ2-1; the D is unclear. Trimming removed 0 bases from V and 8 bases from J, with 11 bases in between. This CDR3 contains 14 residues. Germline V gives CDR1 LGHDT, CDR2 YNNKEL (reference sequence).

This chain joins TRBV7-6 and TRBJ1-2; TRBD1 matches at 9 bases. Looked up from germline, CDR1 is SGHVS and CDR2 is FNYEAQ. J was trimmed by 6 bases and V by 5 bases; bases with no gene match: 7. The CDR3 is made up of 14 amino acids. CDR3 in amino acids: CASSPSGTGNGYTF. CDR3 bases: TGTGCCAGCAGCCCCAGTGGGACAGGGAATGGCTACACCTTC.

The gene calls are TRBV10-3 and TRBJ1-3; D call uncertain. In germline, CDR1 is ENHRY, CDR2 SYGVKD. The CDR3 consists of 12 residues. The ends were cut back, 3 bases at V and 0 bases at J, with 0 bases in the middle. CDR3 residues: CAISDSGNTIYF. The DNA for the CDR3 is TGTGCCATCAGTGACTCTGGAAACACCATATATTTT.

The rearrangement joins TRBV5-1 to TRBJ2-7; a weak D match, TRBD1 (6 bases). Trimming cost V 3 bases and J 2 bases, with 9 bases left between them. The CDR3 extends over 13 amino acids. Per germline, CDR1 SGHRS and CDR2 YFSETQ. CDR3 sequence: CASSSGQTYEQYF. The CDR3 DNA follows: TGCGCCAGCAGCTCCGGACAGACCTACGAGCAGTACTTC.

The V and J genes are TRBV21-1 and TRBJ2-3. TRBV21-1 is a pseudogene locus. The CDR3 runs 17 residues. The CDR3 DNA sequence: TGTGCCAGTTCTAAACAGGACTCCAAATCAAGGCCAGATACGCAGTATTTT. Amino acids: CASSKQDSKSRPDTQYF.

The chain combines TRBV5-5 with TRBJ2-5; D uncertain. CDR1 is SGHKS and CDR2 is YYEKEE in the germline V gene (reference sequence). The length of the CDR3 is 16 residues. V lost 1 base, J lost 2 bases, and 15 bases lay in between. CDR3: CASSLSPANSQETQYF. Here the CDR3 DNA reads TGTGCCAGCAGCTTGTCCCCGGCCAACAGTCAAGAGACCCAGTACTTC.

DNA of the CDR3: TGTGCCAGTCTCCGGGACAGGGGGAAAATGGAGCAGTACTTC. It codes for CASLRDRGKMEQYF. This chain connects TRBV5-3 to TRBJ2-7; 11 positions match TRBD1. TRBV5-3 falls under the ORF class, with uncertain function. This CDR3 has 14 residues. The trim removed 8 bases at V and 7 bases at J, leaving 11 bases unmatched.

This chain links TRBV28 with TRBJ1-4, with TRBD1 identical over 8 bases. The V and J ends lost 2 bases and 0 bases, in that order; junction bases with no gene match: 2. The germline V gene encodes CDR1 MDHEN and CDR2 SYDVKM. The length of the CDR3 is 16 residues. In DNA form, the CDR3 reads TGTGCCAGCAGTTTACAGGGGGCGGCAACTAATGAAAAACTGTTTTTT. Translating it yields CASSLQGAATNEKLFF.

As DNA, the CDR3 is TGTGCCAGCAGTCCCACAGGAGACTACAATGAGCAGTTCTTC. Translation gives CASSPTGDYNEQFF. The chain combines TRBV6-5 with TRBJ2-1, with D tentatively TRBD1 (5 bases). V shed 5 bases and J shed 3 bases, with 11 bases lying between them. This CDR3 region has 14 residues. CDR1 is MNHEY, CDR2 SVGAGI, per germline.

The V call is TRBV5-1, the J call TRBJ2-4; no reliable D call. This CDR3 is 14 amino acids long. Trimming shortened V by 2 bases and J by 1 base, and 7 bases separated the two germline ends. The germline gives CDR1 SGHRS, CDR2 YFSETQ. The CDR3 DNA follows: TGCGCCAGCAGCTTAGGCCCGGCCAAAAACATTCAGTACTTC. It is translated as CASSLGPAKNIQYF.